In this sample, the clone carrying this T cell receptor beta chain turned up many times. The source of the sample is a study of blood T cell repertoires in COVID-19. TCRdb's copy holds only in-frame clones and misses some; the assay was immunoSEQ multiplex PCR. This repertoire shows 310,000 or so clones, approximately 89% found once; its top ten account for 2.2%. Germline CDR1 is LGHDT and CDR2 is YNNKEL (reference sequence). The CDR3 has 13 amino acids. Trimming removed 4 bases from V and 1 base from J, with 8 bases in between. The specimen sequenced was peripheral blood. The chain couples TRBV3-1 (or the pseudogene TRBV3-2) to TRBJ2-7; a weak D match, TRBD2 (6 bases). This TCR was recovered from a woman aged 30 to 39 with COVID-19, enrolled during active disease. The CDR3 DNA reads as TGTGCCAGCAGCCGGGGACTGTCCTACGAGCAGTACTTC. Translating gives CASSRGLSYEQYF.